Shown below are 5 T cell receptor beta chains from a single sample sequenced in a study of cytomegalovirus exposure and HLA in healthy donors. It was with 60 Vbeta and 13 Jbeta primers that the PCR ran. TCRdb's copy holds only in-frame clones and misses some; the assay was immunoSEQ multiplex PCR. The sample records about 120,000 clones, 55% to 65% being singletons. Input material: PBMCs. The receptor source for this set is a woman between 40 and 50 years old in good health and CMV-seropositive.

In its sample, this clone was seen once. V and J are TRBV30 and TRBJ2-1; TRBD1 aligns across 7 bases. Germline V gives CDR1 GTSNPN, CDR2 SVGIG (reference sequence). This CDR3 is built from 13 residues. V lost 1 base and J lost 6; bases outside the gene matches: 3. The CDR3 region has the DNA TGTGCCTGGAGTGCTTCAGGGGGCAATGAGCAGTTCTTC. The encoded protein is CAWSASGGNEQFF.

This chain connects TRBV14 to TRBJ2-1, with 10 nucleotides matching TRBD1. Germline V gene data show CDR1 as SGHDN and CDR2 as FVKESK. This CDR3 is built from 18 residues. Trimming at V came to 4 bases and at J to 7 bases, leaving 16 bases not matched to a gene. DNA of the CDR3: TGTGCCAGCAGCCCTCGAGGACAGGGGGAACTTATTGGGAATGAGCAGTTCTTC. This translates into CASSPRGQGELIGNEQFF.

With regard to this clone: Additional DNA sequences in this sample encode the identical CDR3. This chain joins TRBV5-1 and TRBJ2-4; the match to TRBD1 covers 8 bases. Germline CDR1 SGHRS, CDR2 YFSETQ. CDR3 length: 14 amino acids. The V gene end was trimmed by 4 bases and the J gene end by 8 bases; junction bases not matched to a gene: 8. The CDR3 sequence: CASSGRTGNDIQYF. Written as DNA, the CDR3 is TGCGCCAGCAGCGGACGGACAGGGAATGACATTCAGTACTTC.

The rearrangement uses TRBV6-5 and TRBJ1-2; possibly TRBD1 for D (5 bases). The CDR3 totals 14 residues. Germline-derived CDR1 and CDR2 are MNHEY and SVGAGI. The ends were cut back, 1 base at V and 1 base at J, with 7 bases in the middle. CDR3 residues: CASSYLGGNYGYTF. The CDR3 DNA sequence: TGTGCCAGCAGTTACTTGGGGGGTAACTATGGCTACACCTTC.

The count of this clone is one. The gene calls are TRBV15 and TRBJ1-4, with D uncertain. This CDR3 has 13 residues. V was shortened by 1 base and J by 8 bases, with 8 bases between the two germline ends. CDR1 is LNHNV and CDR2 is YYDKDF in the germline V gene (reference sequence). The DNA of the CDR3 is TGTGCCACCAGCAGAGTTCCGTCGGAAAAACTGTTTTTT. Translated, it gives CATSRVPSEKLFF.